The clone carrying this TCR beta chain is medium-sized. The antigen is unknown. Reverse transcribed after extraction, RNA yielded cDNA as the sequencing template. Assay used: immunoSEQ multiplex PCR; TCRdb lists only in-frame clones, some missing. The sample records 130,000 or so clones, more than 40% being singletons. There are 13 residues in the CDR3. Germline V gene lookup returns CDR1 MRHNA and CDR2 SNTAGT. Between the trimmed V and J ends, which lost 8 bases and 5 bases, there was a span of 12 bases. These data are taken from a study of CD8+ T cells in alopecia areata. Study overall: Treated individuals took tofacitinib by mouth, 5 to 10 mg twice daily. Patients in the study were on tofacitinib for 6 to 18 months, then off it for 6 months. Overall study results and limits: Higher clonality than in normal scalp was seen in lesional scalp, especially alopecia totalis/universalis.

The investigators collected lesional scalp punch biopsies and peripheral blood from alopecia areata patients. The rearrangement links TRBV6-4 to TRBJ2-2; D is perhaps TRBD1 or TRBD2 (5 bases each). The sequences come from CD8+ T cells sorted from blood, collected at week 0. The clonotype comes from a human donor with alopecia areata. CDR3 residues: CASSEGLTGELFF. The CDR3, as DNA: TGTGCCAGCTCCGAGGGGCTTACCGGGGAGCTGTTTTTT.